Listed below are T cell receptor beta chains from one sample, sequenced in a study of regulatory T cells in long-lasting Graves disease. Each CDR3 protein is one row after TCRdb ran MiXCR on the multiplex PCR reads. The top ten hold 10% of the sample, which has 540,000 or so distinct CDR3 sequences, around an eighth seen once. The same sample was also used in a study of T cells in Graves' hyperthyroidism and ophthalmopathy.

Specimen: peripheral blood mononuclear cells (PBMCs), collected at new diagnosis, from a patient treated with antithyroid drugs. Receptors were obtained from a man younger than 40 with Graves disease. Each CDR3 is given with its conserved first and last residue. The D gene is left open where the match is weak. Clone size is not always given. Where it is, it says once, few, many or a class for expanded clones.

clone_size,v_call,j_call,d_call,cdr3_aa,cdr3_nt
-,TRBV29-1,TRBJ1-2,-,CSGRLLGHPDNYGYTF,TGCAGCGGCCGACTGCTAGGACACCCGGATAACTATGGCTACACCTTC
-,TRBV5-1,TRBJ2-3,TRBD2,CASSLLSGRSDTQYF,TGCGCCAGCAGCTTACTTAGCGGGAGGTCAGATACGCAGTATTTT
many,TRBV5-5,TRBJ2-3,-,CASSLQLLDTQYF,TGTGCCAGCAGCCTGCAACTACTAGATACGCAGTATTTT
many,TRBV20-1,TRBJ2-7,-,CSARSVGGRNYEQYF,TGCAGTGCTAGGAGCGTGGGGGGCCGTAACTACGAGCAGTACTTC
few,TRBV19,TRBJ1-5,-,CASGLPVGDLNQPQHF,TGTGCCAGTGGTCTCCCCGTCGGGGATCTCAATCAGCCCCAGCATTTT
-,TRBV5-1,TRBJ2-1,-,CASSLGEAAYNEQFF,TGCGCCAGCAGCTTGGGGGAGGCAGCCTACAATGAGCAGTTCTTC
-,TRBV3-1,TRBJ1-4,-,CASSPRRVSTNEKLFF,TGTGCCAGCAGCCCTAGAAGGGTCTCAACTAATGAAAAACTGTTTTTT
few,TRBV10-2,TRBJ2-2,-,CASSSSVYTGELFF,TGCGCCAGCAGTTCTAGCGTCTACACCGGGGAGCTGTTTTTT
many,TRBV12-3/TRBV12-4,TRBJ2-5,-,CASSFWGETQYF,TGTGCCAGCAGTTTTTGGGGAGAGACCCAGTACTTC
few,TRBV27,TRBJ2-7,TRBD1,CASSSRTGREQYF,TGTGCCAGCAGTTCACGGACAGGGCGAGAGCAGTACTTC
many,TRBV6-5,TRBJ2-7,TRBD2,CASSYVRAGVVNEQYF,TGTGCCAGCAGTTACGTCCGAGCGGGAGTTGTGAACGAGCAGTACTTC
many,TRBV5-1,TRBJ2-7,-,CASSFSGSLYEQYF,TGCGCCAGCAGTTTTTCAGGGTCCCTTTACGAGCAGTACTTC
-,TRBV12-3/TRBV12-4,TRBJ1-4,TRBD1,CASSNNRGGEKLFF,TGTGCCAGCAGCAATAACAGGGGCGGTGAAAAACTGTTTTTT
many,TRBV27,TRBJ2-7,TRBD1,CASTLRDRGPYEQYF,TGTGCCAGCACCCTCCGGGACAGGGGTCCCTACGAGCAGTACTTC
few,TRBV7-9,TRBJ2-3,-,CASTLDSSDTQYF,TGTGCCAGCACTTTGGATTCATCCGATACGCAGTATTTT
many,TRBV30,TRBJ1-4,-,CAWSVQLNEKLFF,TGTGCCTGGAGTGTTCAGCTTAATGAAAAACTGTTTTTT
many,TRBV29-1,TRBJ2-1,TRBD2,CSVGRGEQFF,TGCAGCGTGGGGAGGGGAGAGCAGTTCTTC
-,TRBV20-1,TRBJ2-7,TRBD2,CSARGTSGSVYEQYF,TGCAGTGCTAGAGGGACTAGCGGGAGTGTATACGAGCAGTACTTC
-,TRBV10-3,TRBJ2-7,TRBD1,CAIDSGTGLYEQYF,TGTGCCATAGACTCCGGGACAGGACTCTACGAGCAGTACTTC
few,TRBV6-2/TRBV6-3,TRBJ2-1,-,CASSEEVTSSNEQFF,TGTGCCAGCAGTGAAGAAGTGACGTCTTCCAATGAGCAGTTCTTC
many,TRBV27,TRBJ2-1,TRBD2,CASPGGLAGNEQFF,TGTGCCAGCCCGGGGGGGCTAGCGGGGAATGAGCAGTTCTTC
-,TRBV20-1,TRBJ2-5,-,CSARPHGTHDPPETQYF,TGCAGTGCTAGGCCCCATGGGACCCACGATCCTCCAGAGACCCAGTACTTC
-,TRBV6-2/TRBV6-3,TRBJ2-5,-,CASIDRREGETQYF,TGTGCCAGCATCGACAGGCGTGAAGGGGAGACCCAGTACTTC
many,TRBV18,TRBJ1-1,-,CASSQGGVTEAFF,TGTGCCAGCTCACAAGGGGGGGTTACTGAAGCTTTCTTT
many,TRBV7-9,TRBJ1-1,-,CASSLEGGVTEAFF,TGTGCCAGCAGCTTAGAGGGGGGAGTCACTGAAGCTTTCTTT
few,TRBV4-1,TRBJ1-1,-,CASSQGFTEAFF,TGCGCCAGCAGCCAAGGGTTCACTGAAGCTTTCTTT
-,TRBV20-1,TRBJ2-4,-,CSARAPGVAKNIQYF,TGCAGTGCTAGGGCCCCGGGGGTAGCCAAAAACATTCAGTACTTC
many,TRBV7-9,TRBJ2-5,-,CASSLRRGKETQYF,TGTGCCAGCAGCTTACGCAGGGGTAAAGAGACCCAGTACTTC
many,TRBV3-1,TRBJ2-1,TRBD1,CASSQAAQGQGLFF,TGTGCCAGCAGCCAAGCGGCTCAGGGACAGGGGTTGTTCTTC
few,TRBV29-1,TRBJ2-4,TRBD2,CSVVIPPGGTKNIQYF,TGCAGCGTCGTGATCCCCCCGGGAGGGACCAAAAACATTCAGTACTTC
many,TRBV29-1,TRBJ1-1,-,CSVGRGPGSQF,TGCAGCGTTGGCAGGGGCCCCGGTTCACAGTTT
many,TRBV5-1,TRBJ1-5,-,CASSLDSGLGQPQHF,TGCGCCAGCAGCTTGGACAGCGGGTTGGGGCAGCCCCAGCATTTT
few,TRBV15,TRBJ2-7,-,CATSRDRVSSYEQYF,TGTGCCACCAGCAGAGACAGGGTGAGCTCCTACGAGCAGTACTTC
-,TRBV9,TRBJ2-3,-,CASSVETGVFLDTQYF,TGTGCCAGCAGCGTAGAAACGGGAGTGTTTCTTGATACGCAGTATTTT
few,TRBV19,TRBJ2-6,TRBD1,CASKDRAFSGANVLTF,TGTGCCAGTAAGGACAGGGCCTTCTCTGGGGCCAACGTCCTGACTTTC
-,TRBV12-3/TRBV12-4,TRBJ2-7,TRBD2,CASSPPGLAAIYEQYF,TGTGCCAGCAGTCCCCCGGGACTAGCGGCCATATACGAGCAGTACTTC
many,TRBV30,TRBJ1-5,-,CACSGQTNQPQHF,TGTGCCTGCTCAGGACAGACTAATCAGCCCCAGCATTTT
-,TRBV5-1,TRBJ1-3,-,CASSQAGDTGNTIYF,TGCGCCAGCAGCCAGGCAGGGGATACTGGAAACACCATATATTTT
many,TRBV9,TRBJ2-2,TRBD2,CASSALAGGSNTGELFF,TGTGCCAGCAGCGCACTAGCGGGAGGGTCGAACACCGGGGAGCTGTTTTTT
many,TRBV2,TRBJ1-1,-,CASSVSVNTEAFF,TGTGCCAGCAGCGTTTCAGTGAACACTGAAGCTTTCTTT
many,TRBV20-1,TRBJ2-7,-,CSAKGGRAEQYF,TGCAGTGCTAAGGGGGGCCGCGCCGAGCAGTACTTC
many,TRBV12-3/TRBV12-4,TRBJ2-1,-,CASILPLGGSHNEQFF,TGTGCCAGCATCCTCCCGCTCGGGGGAAGCCACAATGAGCAGTTCTTC
many,TRBV6-1,TRBJ1-1,-,CASWRAGTEAFF,TGTGCCAGCTGGAGGGCGGGGACTGAAGCTTTCTTT
many,TRBV12-3/TRBV12-4,TRBJ1-4,-,CASRLGNEKLFF,TGTGCCAGCCGGTTGGGCAATGAAAAACTGTTTTTT
many,TRBV5-1,TRBJ2-5,-,CASSLAARGETQYF,TGCGCCAGCAGCTTGGCCGCGAGGGGAGAGACCCAGTACTTC
-,TRBV4-1,TRBJ2-7,-,CASSQDYTATYEQYF,TGCGCCAGCAGCCAAGATTATACAGCAACCTACGAGCAGTACTTC
many,TRBV20-1,TRBJ2-6,TRBD2,CSARWTSVSGANVLTF,TGCAGTGCTAGGTGGACTAGCGTCTCTGGGGCCAACGTCCTGACTTTC
many,TRBV2,TRBJ2-6,-,CASMGRGRAGANVLTF,TGTGCCAGCATGGGCAGGGGGAGGGCTGGGGCCAACGTCCTGACTTTC
-,TRBV7-2,TRBJ2-5,TRBD2,CASSPPGLAGARQYF,TGTGCCAGCAGCCCACCGGGACTAGCGGGAGCACGACAGTACTTC
-,TRBV27,TRBJ1-5,TRBD1,CASSLYPGQSGVNQPQHF,TGTGCCAGCAGTTTATATCCGGGACAGTCTGGGGTCAATCAGCCCCAGCATTTT